The present T cell receptor (beta chain) was sequenced within a study of OX40 agonist ivuxolimab in advanced cancers. Context from the whole study: The costimulatory receptor OX40 (CD134) was targeted by ivuxolimab, a fully human IgG2 agonistic monoclonal antibody. The point of sequencing TCRbeta in the periphery was to test whether ivuxolimab changed TCR sequence diversity and drove clonal T-cell expansion. Among the 52 dose-escalation patients, some 20 had hepatocellular carcinoma, around 15 melanoma, 9 renal cell carcinoma and 9 head and neck cancer. A male proportion of nearly 85% and a mean age of about 60 years, ranging from 23 to 79, were recorded for the dose-escalation cohort. Partial responses occurred in three dose-escalation patients: two with cutaneous melanoma and one with hepatocellular carcinoma. The paper reports the monotherapy dose-escalation portion (N of about 51 patients) of the phase I ivuxolimab trial. Intravenous ivuxolimab was administered to patients every 2 weeks at six dose levels: 0.01, 0.1, 0.3, 1.5, 3 and 10 mg/kg. Patients were allowed to have had prior anti-PD-1, anti-PD-L1 or anti-CTLA-4 therapy, and 40% of the dose-escalation patients had previously received checkpoint inhibitors.

A word on this clone: Its cognate antigen has yet to be identified. No quality values exist for individual bases; no much larger clone is one base distant.

For sequencing of the TCRbeta CDR3 region, genomic DNA was extracted from the sorted cells. The immunoSEQ Assay was used to sequence the TCRbeta CDR3 regions. TCRdb holds this immuneACCESS table with in-frame rearrangements only. Some clones are missing; in checked studies, unresolved V genes explain under half, and the rest has no known cause. Recorded for this sample are approximately 92,000 clones; 94% of them occurred a single time. The ten largest clones capture approximately 0.18% of the sample. Study-level results and caveats: After ivuxolimab, CD8+ T cells had more expanded clones than CD4+ T cells on average. In the 0.1-3.0 mg/kg groups, partial responders had among the lowest normalized peripheral clonal expansion, particularly in CD8+ T cells. The antigen specificity of the peripheral T cells that underwent clonal expansion was not determined. Clonal expansion of both CD4+ and CD8+ blood T cells was observed from baseline to week 6 at doses 0.1 to 3.0 mg/kg. Low levels of normalized T-cell clonal expansion were also seen in some nonresponding patients.

Patients with a history of autoimmune disease or receiving systemic immunosuppression were excluded from the trial. Peripheral blood for TCR sequencing was collected from all dose cohorts at baseline, on cycle 4 day 1, and on cycle 7 day 1. The samples were taken from a phase I, first-in-human, multicenter, open-label dose-escalation trial of ivuxolimab. The trial enrolled adults with locally advanced or metastatic head and neck squamous cell, hepatocellular, melanoma or renal cell carcinoma. Before TCR sequencing, CD4+ T cells and CD8+ T cells were sorted from peripheral blood as separate populations. Sequencing used CD4+ or CD8+ T cells sorted from blood, obtained in a trial of the OX40 agonist ivuxolimab. The clonotype originates from an adult with an advanced solid tumor such as melanoma, head and neck, liver or kidney cancer.

The CDR3 amino acid sequence is: CASSRLGRLYNEQFF. The DNA sequence reads TGTGCCAGCAGTCGTCTAGGTAGGCTCTACAATGAGCAGTTCTTC. The chain is encoded by TRBV27 joined to TRBJ2-1; the D gene is not confidently resolved. CDR1 and CDR2 were assigned from the germline V gene (reference sequence) as MNHEY and SMNVEV. V loses 5 bases, J loses 3 bases, and the germline ends lie 14 bases apart. From its cysteine to its phenylalanine, the CDR3 spans 15 amino acids. The entry retains the CDR3 DNA only, 45 bases that are in frame from base 1.